A selection of T cell receptor beta chains follows, all from one sample in a study of T cells in tumors after PD-1 blockade. Sequenced by immunoSEQ multiplex PCR; TCRdb stores in-frame clones only, minus some. The sample lists about 19,000 clones; roughly 80% were seen once. Sample: PBMCs, taken after anti-PD-1 therapy. Every receptor here comes from a human donor with advanced basal cell or squamous cell carcinoma (not recorded which). Each CDR3 is given with its conserved first and last residue. Each record gives: V gene, J gene, D gene, CDR3 protein. D genes are given only for firm matches.

V: TRBV7-9
J: TRBJ2-1
D: TRBD2
CDR3: CAYPSGRARSYNEQFF

V: TRBV4-1
J: TRBJ2-7
D: .
CDR3: CASSQIFNMDGNEQYF

V: TRBV4-2
J: TRBJ1-2
D: TRBD1
CDR3: CASSHLQGLYGYTF

V: TRBV5-1
J: TRBJ2-1
D: TRBD2
CDR3: CASRAGTSGSNEQFF

V: TRBV2
J: TRBJ2-3
D: .
CDR3: CASSEERYTQYF

V: TRBV5-1
J: TRBJ2-7
D: TRBD1
CDR3: CASSPDRDFDEQYF

V: TRBV7-9
J: TRBJ2-3
D: .
CDR3: CASSVTTGYPDTQYF

V: TRBV10-3
J: TRBJ1-2
D: .
CDR3: CAISYTAQDGYTF

V: TRBV5-1
J: TRBJ1-4
D: TRBD1
CDR3: CASSNRDRDEREKLFF

V: TRBV1
J: TRBJ2-3
D: .
CDR3: CTSSQDCARGRADTQYF

V: TRBV10-3
J: TRBJ2-2
D: .
CDR3: CAISENDLNTGELFF

V: TRBV19
J: TRBJ1-2
D: .
CDR3: CASSIPQGGYGYTF

V: TRBV28
J: TRBJ2-3
D: TRBD2
CDR3: CASSLASSGTTDTQYF

V: TRBV7-2
J: TRBJ2-3
D: .
CDR3: CASRGRIGGTDTQYF

V: TRBV6-1
J: TRBJ2-6
D: .
CDR3: CASSEAVEGSGANVLTF

V: TRBV5-6
J: TRBJ2-5
D: .
CDR3: CASSLRGGARETQYF

V: TRBV28
J: TRBJ2-1
D: .
CDR3: CASSLSPDDNEQFF

V: TRBV7-9
J: TRBJ2-1
D: .
CDR3: CASSLAGTDLNEQFF

V: TRBV18
J: TRBJ1-1
D: .
CDR3: CASSPRATGGAFF

V: TRBV15
J: TRBJ2-7
D: .
CDR3: CATSRDLGTGSYEQYF

V: TRBV5-6
J: TRBJ2-7
D: TRBD2
CDR3: CASSPTLAGWSGTYEQYF

V: TRBV5-8
J: TRBJ1-4
D: TRBD1
CDR3: CASSLGYRGLPGKLFF

V: TRBV7-2
J: TRBJ1-5
D: .
CDR3: CASSLGGREPQHF

V: TRBV9
J: TRBJ2-1
D: TRBD2
CDR3: CASSVRTSGPNEQFF

V: TRBV13
J: TRBJ2-2
D: TRBD2
CDR3: CASSSGLAGVRTGELFF

V: TRBV27
J: TRBJ2-3
D: TRBD1
CDR3: CASSLSRDSKSTDTQYF

V: TRBV6-1
J: TRBJ1-1
D: .
CDR3: CASSEVGVGTEAFF

V: TRBV5-5
J: TRBJ1-1
D: .
CDR3: CASSLDLNTEAFF

V: TRBV5-1
J: TRBJ2-1
D: .
CDR3: CASSSGSSAINNEQFF

V: TRBV5-1
J: TRBJ2-3
D: .
CDR3: CASSSGTLLGADTQYF

V: TRBV7-9
J: TRBJ2-7
D: TRBD1
CDR3: CASSTPRQGAYEQYF

V: TRBV11-3
J: TRBJ2-5
D: TRBD1
CDR3: CASSLRQGAKTQYF

V: TRBV19
J: TRBJ2-3
D: TRBD2
CDR3: CASSIKLAGVTPSTDTQYF

V: TRBV5-1
J: TRBJ2-1
D: .
CDR3: CASSLETGDNEQFF

V: TRBV5-4
J: TRBJ2-1
D: TRBD2
CDR3: CASSLWFSGGNEQFF

V: TRBV16
J: TRBJ2-7
D: .
CDR3: CASSPRIRYEQYF

V: TRBV28
J: TRBJ2-7
D: .
CDR3: CASSGGSSYEQYF

V: TRBV5-6
J: TRBJ2-5
D: .
CDR3: CASSLFVGPSPGAQYF

V: TRBV27
J: TRBJ1-1
D: .
CDR3: CASSLEGISNTEAFF

V: TRBV19
J: TRBJ2-1
D: TRBD1
CDR3: CASSIGQGAFNEQFF

V: TRBV6-6
J: TRBJ2-2
D: TRBD1
CDR3: CASSDRGGDTGELFF

V: TRBV18
J: TRBJ1-1
D: TRBD1
CDR3: CASSRQGDTEAFF

V: TRBV9
J: TRBJ1-1
D: .
CDR3: CASSVSPDNTEAFF